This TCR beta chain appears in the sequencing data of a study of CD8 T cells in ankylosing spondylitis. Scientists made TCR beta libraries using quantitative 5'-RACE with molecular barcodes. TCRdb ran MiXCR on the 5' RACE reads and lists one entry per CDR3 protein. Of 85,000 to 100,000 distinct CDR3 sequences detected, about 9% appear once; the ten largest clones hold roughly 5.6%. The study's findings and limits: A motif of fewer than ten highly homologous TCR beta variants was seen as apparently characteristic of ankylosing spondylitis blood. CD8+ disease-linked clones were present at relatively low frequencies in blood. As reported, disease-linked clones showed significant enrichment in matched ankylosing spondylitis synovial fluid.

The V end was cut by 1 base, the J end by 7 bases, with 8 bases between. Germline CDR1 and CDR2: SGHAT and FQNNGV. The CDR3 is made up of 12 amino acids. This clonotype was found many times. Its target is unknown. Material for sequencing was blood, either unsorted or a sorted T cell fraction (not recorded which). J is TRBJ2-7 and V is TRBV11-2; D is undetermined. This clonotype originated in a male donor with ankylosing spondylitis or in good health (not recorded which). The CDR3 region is CASSLVAREQYF. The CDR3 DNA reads TGTGCCAGCAGCTTAGTGGCTAGGGAGCAGTACTTC.